The rows below give T cell receptor beta chains drawn from one sample of a study of response to subunit inactivated influenza vaccine. TCRdb reanalysed the RT-PCR reads using MiXCR and keeps one entry per CDR3 protein. The sample records 300,000 to 350,000 distinct CDR3 sequences, just over 20% being singletons. The specimen was PBMCs from blood, collected 21 months after vaccination. These receptors all come from a man aged 50 to 69 who received an inactivated influenza vaccine. Both conserved end residues are part of each CDR3. A D gene is named only where the DNA matches it firmly. Not all rows give a size; the values are once, few, many and, for expanded clones, a class.

CDR3 protein	CDR3 DNA	clone size	V gene	J gene	D gene
CASSQGVGEQFF	TGCGCCAGCAGCCAAGGGGTCGGTGAGCAGTTCTTC	many	TRBV4-1	TRBJ2-1	NA
CASRAPESGANVLTF	TGTGCCAGCAGAGCCCCGGAGAGTGGGGCCAACGTCCTGACTTTC	NA	TRBV6-1	TRBJ2-6	NA
CASSFGGRAEAFF	TGTGCCAGCAGTTTCGGGGGCAGGGCTGAAGCTTTCTTT	NA	TRBV12-3/TRBV12-4	TRBJ1-1	NA
CASSSDPGQGANF	TGTGCCAGCAGCTCCGACCCGGGACAGGGCGCGAATTTT	few	TRBV11-1	TRBJ2-3	TRBD1
CASSQDRGGDTQYF	TGCGCCAGCAGCCAGGACAGGGGTGGAGATACGCAGTATTTT	NA	TRBV5-1	TRBJ2-3	TRBD1
CASSQTGYYSNQPQHF	TGCGCCAGCAGCCAAACTGGATACTATAGCAATCAGCCCCAGCATTTT	few	TRBV4-1	TRBJ1-5	NA
CASSFSGGFPYCYTF	TGTGCCAGCAGTTTTTCAGGGGGTTTTCCCTATTGCTACACCTTC	NA	TRBV27	TRBJ1-2	TRBD1
CASSLHLAGSPLHF	TGCGCCAGCAGCCTCCACCTAGCGGGTTCACCCCTCCACTTT	NA	TRBV4-1	TRBJ1-6	NA
CASSPGRESRAQYF	TGTGCCAGCTCACCAGGAAGGGAGTCTCGCGCGCAGTATTTT	NA	TRBV18	TRBJ2-3	NA
CASSMRGDNQPQHF	TGTGCCAGTAGTATGCGAGGGGACAATCAGCCCCAGCATTTT	few	TRBV19	TRBJ1-5	NA
CASSLGSGGAYEQYF	TGTGCCAGCAGTTTAGGGAGCGGGGGGGCCTACGAGCAGTACTTC	NA	TRBV27	TRBJ2-7	TRBD2